This T cell receptor (beta chain) is from a study of cytomegalovirus exposure and HLA in healthy donors. In the case of this clone: Its antigen is not known.

The length of the CDR3 is 16 residues. J was trimmed by 5 bases and V by 4 bases; bases with no gene match: 10. Germline CDR1 and CDR2: SGHDT and YYEEEE. Overall study results and limits: Most TCR beta V segments were productive about 87% or about 30% of the time in an earlier analysis. In a later analysis, donors in an Asian-associated ancestry cluster reportedly had fewer N-insertions in productive TCRs than the cohort mean. A later analysis found that most CMV-associated TCR beta chains appeared HLA-restricted.

PCR involved 60 Vbeta and 13 Jbeta primers. The method was immunoSEQ multiplex PCR; TCRdb's version includes in-frame clones alone and lacks a portion of them. Among more than 80,000 clones listed, around 85% were seen once. The sequencing sample was made of PBMCs. This sequence joins TRBV5-6 and TRBJ2-1, with TRBD2 matching over 9 bases. The TCR comes from a girl aged 2 to 9 in good health and CMV-seropositive. DNA for the CDR3: TGTGCCAGCAGCCCCGCGACTAGCGGACTAGACAATGAGCAGTTCTTC. It codes for CASSPATSGLDNEQFF.